In this sample, the clone carrying this TCR beta chain turned up many times. Primers used for first-strand cDNA, a TRAV- and TRBV-specific set, covered both alpha and beta chains. Using a constant-region primer together with a V-primer adapter, TCRs were subjected to 15 to 20 PCR cycles of amplification. TCRdb independently ran MiXCR on the reads; one entry per CDR3 protein. The table includes 70,000 to 90,000 distinct CDR3 sequences, 15% to 20% detected once. The sample originates from a study of low-dose radiotherapy and immunotherapy resistance in tumors. V gave up 5 bases and J gave up 8 bases; unmatched junction bases: 5. CDR3 size: 13 residues. Germline loops: CDR1 SGHAT, CDR2 FQNNGV. The time point denotes: before trial treatment.

The J gene is TRBJ2-4, the V gene TRBV11-2, with TRBD1 matching 8 bases. This specimen consisted of PBMCs, obtained before treatment. The source of this sequence is a male donor with prostate cancer. Here the CDR3 DNA reads TGTGCCAGCAGCACCCGACAGGGGTACATTCAGTACTTC. The encoded protein is CASSTRQGYIQYF.